This TCR beta chain came from a study of blood T cell repertoires in COVID-19. Deletions cut 6 bases from V and 2 bases from J, with 14 bases between. The length of the CDR3 is 15 residues. Germline values: CDR1 MNHEY, CDR2 SVGEGT. How the authors handled the data: Estimation of nucleated cell counts was performed using reference gene primer amplification. This table comes from immunoSEQ multiplex PCR, and its TCRdb copy is limited to in-frame clones, with some not included. V and J calls plus clone size are reproduced from that table; the DNA served to infer D and trimming. The data hold 140,000 or so clones, with approximately 86% observed a single time.

The TCR comes from a woman aged 45-65 years with acute or convalescent COVID-19. Sequencing was done on a sample of peripheral blood. The rearrangement joins TRBV6-2 or TRBV6-3 to TRBJ2-1; no firm D call. In DNA form, the CDR3 reads TGTGCCAGCAGCCCTCTATCAGGTACCTACAATGAGCAGTTCTTC. As protein: CASSPLSGTYNEQFF.